The sequence of this TCR beta chain was determined in a study of cytomegalovirus exposure and HLA in healthy donors (dated by TCRdb to between 2016 and 2019). About the investigation overall: An earlier analysis of more than 550 of the donors reported approximately 260 Gb of sequence data and 117 million unique TCR beta sequences obtained from 180 million or so T cells. Approximately 310 gigabases of sequencing data and 75 million to 85 million unique TCR sequences made up an early release that covered fewer than 650 HLA-typed donors. Of the roughly 430 genotyped donors, 65% to 90% fell in the genetic ancestry cluster associated with self-reported Caucasian donors. The aim of the study was to test whether cataloging public T cell receptors could identify signatures of past pathogen exposure. The T cell repertoires of 550 to 850 subjects were profiled by immunosequencing and related to cytomegalovirus serostatus. Along with the roughly 670-subject first cohort, a separate validation cohort of over 90 different subjects was used. High-throughput TCR immunosequencing, statistical association of individual TCRs with disease status, and machine learning were combined to predict cytomegalovirus infection status. In a later analysis, previously published TCR beta repertoires from 670 or so donors were re-analyzed and high-resolution HLA genotyping was added so that TCR occurrence patterns could be studied. Rather than drawing on any new phenotypic data, the later analysis identified candidate immune exposures from TCR beta sequences and the way those sequences occurred across donors. An earlier analysis of roughly 580 of the donors used high-throughput TCR beta sequencing to judge whether each TCR beta V gene segment behaved as functional or pseudogenic. Donor age, sex, ethnicity and CMV serostatus were collected together with the repertoire data. A later genetic analysis used genome-wide SNP genotypes for about 60% of the roughly 670 donors, treating that subset as a discovery cohort. Every discovery cohort repertoire had been produced on one sequencing platform. HLA typing covered class I and class II loci at four-digit resolution. Typing coverage varied by locus: about 620-630 donors for A, B, C, DRB1 and DQB1; more than 500 for DQA1; about 590 for DPA1; under 490 for DPB1. A few DR-DQ haplotypes were treated as single units for association and clustering because of strong linkage in the cohort. Among under 450 genotyped donors of the cohort, an average of approximately 250,000 unique TCR beta nucleotide sequences were sequenced per donor, roughly a sixth of them non-productive.

Study-level results and caveats: Cytomegalovirus status was reported to be diagnosed by the classifier with high specificity and sensitivity in both the original and validation cohorts. According to a later analysis, parvovirus B19, influenza, CMV and Epstein-Barr virus appeared linked to several top co-occurrence clusters. Because counts were too low, 15 to 20 rarely observed V segments, including chromosome 9 orphons, were excluded from the earlier analysis of 587 of the donors. Linkage disequilibrium might explain the correlated functional status among segregating V segments, but an unknown experimental factor could not be excluded. Because HLA typing was missing for some donors at each locus, association tests included only the typed subset. The authors suggested that the approach could potentially be extended to other disease states and immunological phenotypes. In vitro tests confirmed that a few of the cytomegalovirus-associated TCR beta chains recognize cytomegalovirus antigens. A later genetic analysis reported fewer N-insertions in productive TCRs among donors in an Asian-associated ancestry cluster than the roughly 640-donor mean. A further reported finding was that TCR beta sequences accurately predicted the HLA-A and HLA-B alleles for most subjects in the first cohort. In a later analysis, HLA-associated TCR beta chains were found to be more clonally expanded and to have lower generation probabilities than equally common non-associated chains. In a later analysis, TCR association rates were found to vary across HLA loci, with the most associated TCRs seen for DRB1 alleles and the fewest for HLA-C alleles. Only TCR beta chains were sequenced in this cohort, and the absence of alpha or paired-chain data limited detectable features. A later analysis associated roughly 17,000 TCR beta sequences with specific HLA alleles at a false discovery rate of 0.05. For the cohort, immune exposure information was limited to CMV serostatus. V-gene and J-gene trimming of TCR beta chains was associated with a missense DCLRE1C variant in a later genetic analysis, and the association was replicated in an independent cohort. A cluster of highly shared sequence variants was judged likely to be a technical artifact of the sequencing pipeline. When HLA alleles, especially DR and DQ, strongly co-occurred, TCR associations were difficult to assign to individual alleles. Some IMGT-functional V segments, including TRBV6-2 and TRBV6-3, could not be told apart with the 87-base-pair reads, so those segments were excluded. An earlier analysis of several hundred of the donors showed that most TCR beta V segments appeared in productive rearrangements either about 87% or about 30% of the time, which broadly matched IMGT annotations. The presence/absence analyses assumed that sequencing depth was roughly uniform across donors, and that assumption may not be true. While some public TCRs were present in many individuals, most TCR sequences turned up only very rarely across donors. In a later analysis, most CMV-associated TCR beta chains were found to appear HLA-restricted, with HLA associations seemingly driven largely by CMV exposure. In the study, around 160 TCR beta chains were listed as associated with cytomegalovirus.

To note about this clone: Its antigen remains unidentified. Base quality data are lacking; no much larger clone is found one base away.

The cohort consisted of 600 to 700 healthy bone marrow donors. All cohort members were sampled while nominally healthy, although unrecorded immune exposures were likely present. The donor was CMV seropositive and belonged to the group of about 290 seropositive cohort members. Every donor gave a peripheral blood sample, and the peripheral blood mononuclear cells from that sample were used for TCR beta sequencing. Genomic DNA extraction from the blood cell samples was performed with the Qiagen DNeasy Blood Extraction Kit. The CDR3 sequence holds 13 residues, the cysteine and phenylalanine included. Just the 39-base CDR3 DNA is kept, in frame starting at base 1. The V end gives up 7 bases and the J end 6 bases, leaving 4 bases in the junction not matched to a gene. As encoded in the germline V gene, CDR1 is SGHTA while CDR2 is FQGNSA. Libraries came from the immunoSEQ multiplex PCR assay. A mixture of 60 forward primers for TCR Vbeta segments and 13 reverse primers for TCR Jbeta segments was used in the multiplex PCR. The CDR3 region of rearranged TCR beta genes was amplified from genomic DNA by a multiplex PCR assay. The Illumina HiSeq System was used to sequence the amplified TCR beta libraries as 87-base-pair reads. The study's own analysis went as follows. In a later analysis, some 80 million unique TCR beta chains were counted across the 650 to 700 repertoires, and roughly 10 million of these chains were shared by at least two donors. Raw reads were error-corrected and collapsed into unique sequences by a nearest-neighbor algorithm in which closely related sequences were merged to remove PCR and sequencing errors. V, D and J gene segments were assigned by aligning CDR3 sequences to IMGT reference sequences. For a sequence to be retained, a match of at least six nucleotides to both a V gene segment and a J gene segment was required. A rearrangement was called productive if the CDR3 had no stop codons and remained in frame with V and J, and every other rearrangement was called non-productive. CDR3 was defined according to IMGT convention as the region running from the second conserved V-encoded cysteine to the conserved J-encoded phenylalanine. Sequences without an unambiguous match to a single V gene segment were excluded from the earlier analysis of 450 to 650 of the donors. An earlier analysis of some 500 of the donors classified V segments as functional when productive rearrangements were above 56.7% and as segregating when the standard deviation between donors was above 5%. A statistical classification framework was built for diagnosing cytomegalovirus status from the catalog of TCR beta chain sequences. In a later analysis, V and J genes were assigned by comparing TCR nucleotide sequences against IMGT/GENE-DB human TR gene sequences. A later analysis assigned CDR3 sequences and most-parsimonious VDJ recombination scenarios with the TCRdist pipeline. In a later analysis, every TCR beta chain was defined by the combination of its CDR3 amino acid sequence and its V-gene family, and reads without a unique V-gene family were dropped. To address suspected cross-contamination and a sequencing artifact, a later analysis removed 592 highly shared, low-generation-probability nucleotide sequences. In a later analysis, a clonal expansion index was calculated for each public chain from normalized within-repertoire ranks of inferred template counts. In a later analysis, generation probabilities were computed with a VDJ recombination model fitted to out-of-frame rearrangements, and the resulting probabilities were checked against IGoR. In a later analysis, hypergeometric tests were used to score TCR-TCR, TCR-HLA and TCR-CMV co-occurrence, with a repertoire-size bias correction applied to TCR pairs. In a later analysis, false discovery rates were estimated by permuting HLA or CMV assignments 20 times. In a later analysis, co-occurring TCRs were grouped using DBSCAN, and TCRdist sequence similarity was added for clustering within HLA-allele-positive subsets. Repertoires with fewer than 30,000 or more than 120,000 public chains were left out of co-occurrence clustering, as were about 5 repertoires with anomalous nucleotide sharing. TCRdb holds this immuneACCESS table with in-frame rearrangements only. Some clones are missing; in checked studies, unresolved V genes explain under half, and the rest has no known cause. The V and J calls and clone size come from that table; D and trimming were worked out from the DNA. Within this sample are around 150,000 clones, with about 76% of them counted one time only. Of the sample, around 3% falls within the top ten clones.

This receptor chain uses TRBV7-2 and TRBJ2-3, with TRBD1 matching 10 junction bases. This sequence was found in a woman between 40 and 55 years old in good health and CMV-seropositive. Input material: PBMCs. The DNA sequence is given as TGTGCCAGCACGGGACAGGGGAAGGATACGCAGTATTTT. Its protein is CASTGQGKDTQYF.